These 17 T cell receptor beta chains originate from one sample sequenced in a study of cytomegalovirus exposure and HLA in healthy donors (dated by TCRdb to about 2017). Library preparation employed the immunoSEQ multiplex PCR assay. The multiplex PCR relied on a mix of 60 forward primers for TCR Vbeta segments and 13 reverse primers for TCR Jbeta segments. Imported from immuneACCESS, the table was reduced by TCRdb to in-frame sequences with V and J called. These copies leave out some clones; in studies compared against another copy, an unresolved V gene accounts for under half, and the cause of the remainder is not known. The sample table holds about 140,000 clones, of which around 90% were seen once. Jointly, the top ten make up roughly 0.5% of the sample. Sequencing input: PBMCs. All receptors derive from a woman in her 40s in good health and CMV-seronegative.

V and J are TRBV7-6 and TRBJ2-7; D might be TRBD2 (5 bases). Germline CDR1 is SGHVS and CDR2 is FNYEAQ. The V end was cut by 2 bases, the J end by 0 bases, with 11 bases between. CDR3 length: 15 amino acids. CDR3 DNA: TGTGCCAGCAGCTTACTAGCCGATAGCTCCTACGAGCAGTACTTC. The encoded protein is CASSLLADSSYEQYF.

The V and J genes are TRBV5-1 and TRBJ1-4; a weak D match, TRBD1 (6 bases). The germline V gene has CDR1 SGHRS and CDR2 YFSETQ. CDR3 length: 14 residues. Between the trimmed V and J ends, which lost 3 bases and 6 bases, there was a span of 12 bases. CDR3 bases: TGCGCCAGCAGCTCTGGACAGCTGCATGAAAAACTGTTTTTT. Translating gives CASSSGQLHEKLFF.

The chain combines TRBV5-1 with TRBJ2-3; D may be TRBD2 (5 bases). Trimming removed 1 base at V and 3 bases at J, with 15 bases between. The germline V gene has CDR1 SGHRS and CDR2 YFSETQ. CDR3 length equals 16 residues. Here the CDR3 reads CASSLSPAEETDTQYF. The CDR3 DNA follows: TGCGCCAGCAGCTTGTCTCCAGCGGAGGAGACAGATACGCAGTATTTT.

CDR3 sequence reads: CSVARLAAYTGELFF. In DNA, the CDR3 is TGCAGCGTTGCTCGCCTAGCGGCCTACACCGGGGAGCTGTTTTTT. The chain recombines TRBV29-1 with TRBJ2-2, with 7 bases fitting TRBD2. Trimming took 4 bases from V and 3 from J; bases not matched to a gene: 8. CDR1 is SQVTM and CDR2 is ANQGSEA in the germline V gene. This CDR3 has 15 residues.

V is TRBV18 and J is TRBJ2-5, with D possibly matching TRBD1 (6 bases). The CDR3 has 14 residues. CDR1 and CDR2 from the germline V gene are KGHSH and LQKENI. V lost 6 bases to trimming and J lost 5 bases, with 16 bases between them. CDR3 sequence: CASSATTGLETQYF. DNA of the CDR3: TGTGCCAGCTCGGCGACCACAGGGTTGGAGACCCAGTACTTC.

The chain uses TRBV10-3 and TRBJ2-6; D call uncertain. This CDR3 region has 17 residues. Germline CDR1 ENHRY, CDR2 SYGVKD. Trimming left V 6 bases short and J 2 bases short, with 17 bases between. The CDR3: CAISAALSGTGANVLTF. The CDR3 nucleotides read TGTGCCATCAGCGCCGCCCTTTCAGGTACTGGGGCCAACGTCCTGACTTTC.

The gene calls are TRBV28 and TRBJ2-7; 11 bases agree with TRBD2. Germline-derived CDR1 and CDR2 are MDHEN and SYDVKM. The CDR3 loop spans 16 amino acids. Germline trimming cut 4 bases from V and 0 bases from J; bases unmatched to any gene: 5. CDR3 nucleotide sequence: TGTGCCAGCAGTTCCCCGACTAGCGGGGTCTCCTACGAGCAGTACTTC. It translates to CASSSPTSGVSYEQYF.

The chain combines TRBV19 with TRBJ2-7; TRBD2 agrees at 7 bases. The V gene's germline CDR1 is LNHDA and CDR2 SQIVND (reference sequence). The CDR3 loop spans 15 amino acids. The J segment lost 2 bases and the V segment lost 5 bases, leaving 9 bases of the junction unmatched. The CDR3 is CASSQGGASAYEQYF. The CDR3 DNA sequence: TGTGCCAGTAGTCAGGGAGGGGCCTCCGCCTACGAGCAGTACTTC.

This rearrangement joins TRBV6-1 to TRBJ1-2; possible D gene TRBD1, 5 bases. Germline CDR1 is MNHNS and CDR2 is SASEGT. The CDR3 is 13 amino acids. Trimming removed 6 bases at V and 12 bases at J, with 20 bases between. CDR3 amino acids: CASRRYETDFNTF. CDR3 in DNA: TGTGCCAGCAGGAGATATGAGACAGATTTTAACACCTTC.

This clone showed up just once. The rearrangement uses TRBV28 and TRBJ2-1; D possibly corresponds to TRBD2 (6 bases). Trimming removed 2 bases from V and 10 bases from J, with 12 bases in between. The CDR3 runs to 13 residues. CDR1 is MDHEN and CDR2 is SYDVKM in the germline V gene. CDR3 DNA: TGTGCCAGCAGTTTAGGGGTCGCGGGGGAGCAGTTCTTC. It specifies CASSLGVAGEQFF.

The V and J genes are TRBV5-1 and TRBJ2-1, with 9 bases that match TRBD2. Germline V gives CDR1 SGHRS, CDR2 YFSETQ. This CDR3 has 16 residues. V gave up 1 base and J gave up 9 bases; unmatched junction bases: 11. The CDR3 protein is CASSLSRGGLEGEQFF. For the CDR3, the DNA is TGCGCCAGCAGCTTGTCGCGGGGGGGACTAGAGGGTGAGCAGTTCTTC.

The CDR3 region has the DNA TGTGCCAGTAGTACGGGTTCGGCCGTCTACAATGAGCAGTTCTTC. Its translation: CASSTGSAVYNEQFF. The chain carries TRBV19 and TRBJ2-1; D unresolved. Trimming cost V 4 bases and J 3 bases, with 13 bases left between them. Germline V gene sequence: CDR1 LNHDA, CDR2 SQIVND (reference sequence). The CDR3 length is 15 residues. The whole variable domain, remainder taken from reference TRBV19 and TRBJ2-1, is DGGITQSPKYLFRKEGQNVTLSCEQNLNHDAMYWYRQDPGQGLRLIYYSQIVNDFQKGDIAEGYSVSREKKESFPLTVTSAQKNPTAFYLCASSTGSAVYNEQFFGPGTRLTVL.

The chain carries TRBV5-4 and TRBJ1-4; D unresolved. With 2 bases removed from V and 5 bases from J, the gap between germline ends came to 7 bases. This CDR3 has 13 amino acids. Looked up from germline, CDR1 is SGHNT and CDR2 is YYREEE (reference sequence). The CDR3, as DNA: TGTGCCAGCAGCTTTTTCGGGAATGAAAAACTGTTTTTT. It codes for CASSFFGNEKLFF.

This chain uses TRBV5-1 with TRBJ2-1; no clear D gene. V was pared by 0 bases and J by 1 base, with 11 bases between. In germline, CDR1 is SGHRS, CDR2 YFSETQ. This CDR3 comprises 16 residues. CDR3 sequence: CASSLGAPVSYNEQFF. The CDR3 nucleotides are TGCGCCAGCAGCTTGGGGGCTCCAGTGTCCTACAATGAGCAGTTCTTC.

This chain uses TRBV9 with TRBJ1-1, with unresolved D. Per the germline V gene, CDR1 is SGDLS and CDR2 is YYNGEE. Trimming took off 0 bases at V and 6 bases at J, with 9 bases between the two ends. This CDR3 is built from 13 residues. The CDR3 nucleotides read TGTGCCAGCAGCGTAGAATTGGACTCTGAAGCTTTCTTT. As protein: CASSVELDSEAFF.

This chain links TRBV5-1 with TRBJ2-3, with D perhaps matching TRBD1 (6 bases). The CDR3 is 14 amino acids. The V end was cut by 0 bases, the J end by 8 bases, with 13 bases between. CDR1 SGHRS and CDR2 YFSETQ come from the germline V gene. The CDR3 DNA reads TGCGCCAGCAGCTTGGCTACCAGGGGCGGTACGCAGTATTTT. Translated, it gives CASSLATRGGTQYF. Full variable domain (remainder filled in from reference TRBV5-1 and TRBJ2-3): KAGVTQTPRYLIKTRGQQVTLSCSPISGHRSVSWYQQTPGQGLQFLFEYFSETQRNKGNFPGRFSGRQFSNSRSEMNVSTLELGDSALYLCASSLATRGGTQYFGPGTRLTVL.

The V and J genes are TRBV27 and TRBJ1-6; 8 bases match TRBD1. Looked up from germline, CDR1 is MNHEY and CDR2 is SMNVEV (reference sequence). This CDR3 has 16 residues. The V segment lost 6 bases and the J segment 2 bases; nucleotides outside the gene matches: 6. The CDR3 is CASSPGDRTYNSPLHF. CDR3 coding DNA: TGTGCCAGCAGCCCCGGGGACAGGACCTATAATTCACCCCTCCACTTT.